Listed below are T cell receptor beta chains from one sample, sequenced in a study of cytomegalovirus exposure and HLA in healthy donors. Profiled with immunoSEQ multiplex PCR; TCRdb holds only in-frame clones, not every one. The profile shows roughly 120,000 clones, roughly 9.9% of them singletons. Sequences were obtained from PBMCs. The receptors were sampled from a man in his thirties or forties in good health and CMV-seronegative. Both conserved end residues are part of each CDR3. The D gene is left open where the match is weak. A clone size is listed for some rows: how often the clone was seen (once, few, many), or a class if it is expanded.

v_call	clone_size	cdr3_length	d_call	j_call	cdr3_aa	cdr3_nt
TRBV6-5	few	15	.	TRBJ1-6	CASSYSRQPNSPLHF	TGTGCCAGCAGTTACTCGAGACAGCCGAATTCACCCCTCCACTTT
TRBV9	few	13	.	TRBJ1-5	CASSADSSQPQHF	TGTGCCAGCAGCGCTGACAGTTCTCAGCCCCAGCATTTT
TRBV5-4	.	15	.	TRBJ1-4	CASSIRQGGSEKLFF	TGTGCCAGCAGCATACGGCAGGGAGGGAGTGAAAAACTGTTTTTT
TRBV2	few	13	.	TRBJ2-3	CASSRDFTDTQYF	TGTGCCAGCAGCCGGGACTTCACAGATACGCAGTATTTT
TRBV14	few	15	TRBD1	TRBJ2-4	CASSQGRGRGAIQYF	TGTGCCAGCAGCCAAGGCAGGGGGCGGGGTGCCATTCAGTACTTC
TRBV5-6	few	17	.	TRBJ1-4	CASSLWAGGAPNEKLFF	TGTGCCAGCAGCTTGTGGGCCGGGGGGGCCCCTAATGAAAAACTGTTTTTT
TRBV6-5	.	13	.	TRBJ1-1	CASRPGVSAEAFF	TGTGCCAGCAGACCAGGGGTTAGCGCTGAAGCTTTCTTT
TRBV19	.	12	.	TRBJ1-5	CASSMFDQPQHF	TGTGCCAGTAGTATGTTCGATCAGCCCCAGCATTTT
TRBV5-1	.	13	.	TRBJ1-2	CASRATGFYGYTF	TGCGCCAGTAGGGCCACGGGGTTCTATGGCTACACCTTC
TRBV15	.	12	.	TRBJ2-5	CATSRPQETQYF	TGTGCCACCAGCAGACCTCAAGAGACCCAGTACTTC
TRBV6-4	few	13	.	TRBJ2-2	CASSEADTGELFF	TGTGCCAGCAGTGAAGCGGACACCGGGGAGCTGTTTTTT
TRBV27	few	15	.	TRBJ1-2	CASSNSPGGSRGYTF	TGTGCCAGCAGTAACTCACCAGGTGGCAGCAGAGGCTACACCTTC
TRBV5-6	.	15	.	TRBJ1-2	CASSAIGGIGDGYTF	TGTGCCAGCAGCGCGATCGGAGGGATTGGCGACGGCTACACCTTC
TRBV7-9	few	16	.	TRBJ1-1	CASSVYRVSTDTEAFF	TGTGCCAGCAGCGTATACCGGGTGTCGACAGACACTGAAGCTTTCTTT
TRBV5-6	few	16	TRBD1	TRBJ1-1	CASSLDRGNVGTEAFF	TGTGCCAGCAGCTTGGACAGGGGGAACGTGGGCACTGAAGCTTTCTTT
TRBV27	.	14	TRBD2	TRBJ2-7	CASSWGGPSYEQYF	TGTGCCAGCAGTTGGGGGGGACCATCCTACGAGCAGTACTTC
TRBV7-2	.	18	TRBD2	TRBJ2-1	CASSSTHQLAGESNEQFF	TGTGCCAGCAGCTCTACTCACCAACTAGCGGGGGAGTCCAATGAGCAGTTCTTC
TRBV4-1	.	15	TRBD1	TRBJ1-6	CASSLSEGQGFPLHF	TGCGCCAGCAGCCTTTCCGAGGGACAGGGCTTTCCCCTCCACTTT
TRBV5-1	.	16	TRBD2	TRBJ2-5	CASSLSSGGFQETQYF	TGCGCCAGCAGCTTGTCTAGCGGGGGGTTTCAAGAGACCCAGTACTTC
TRBV4-3	few	14	.	TRBJ1-2	CASSLSRDSRGYTF	TGCGCCAGCAGCCTATCCAGGGATAGTCGGGGCTACACCTTC
TRBV28	few	18	TRBD1	TRBJ2-3	CASSTRHATGASTDTQYF	TGTGCCAGCAGTACAAGACACGCGACAGGGGCCAGCACAGATACGCAGTATTTT
TRBV6-6	few	16	TRBD2	TRBJ2-3	CASSSKTSGFTDTQYF	TGTGCCAGCAGTTCTAAGACTAGCGGGTTTACAGATACGCAGTATTTT
TRBV15	.	12	TRBD1	TRBJ2-1	CATGTGINEQFF	TGTGCCACCGGGACAGGGATTAATGAGCAGTTCTTC
TRBV4-3	.	15	.	TRBJ2-7	CASSQDRGYFGEQYF	TGCGCCAGCAGCCAAGACAGAGGGTATTTCGGCGAGCAGTACTTC
TRBV19	.	13	TRBD1	TRBJ2-7	CASGRDRSYEQYF	TGTGCCAGTGGTCGGGACAGATCCTACGAGCAGTACTTC
TRBV4-3	few	16	TRBD2	TRBJ2-7	CASSQEFAGGPWEQYF	TGCGCCAGCAGCCAAGAATTCGCGGGGGGGCCGTGGGAGCAGTACTTC
TRBV29-1	.	16	TRBD2	TRBJ2-7	CSVVDRGGAKGLEQYF	TGCAGCGTTGTGGACCGGGGGGGAGCGAAAGGGTTAGAGCAGTACTTC
TRBV11-2	few	14	TRBD1	TRBJ2-3	CASSYRGATDTQYF	TGTGCCAGCAGCTACAGGGGCGCCACGGATACGCAGTATTTT
TRBV25-1	few	15	.	TRBJ2-5	CASSEFSGKRETQYF	TGTGCCAGCAGTGAATTTTCCGGGAAGCGGGAGACCCAGTACTTC